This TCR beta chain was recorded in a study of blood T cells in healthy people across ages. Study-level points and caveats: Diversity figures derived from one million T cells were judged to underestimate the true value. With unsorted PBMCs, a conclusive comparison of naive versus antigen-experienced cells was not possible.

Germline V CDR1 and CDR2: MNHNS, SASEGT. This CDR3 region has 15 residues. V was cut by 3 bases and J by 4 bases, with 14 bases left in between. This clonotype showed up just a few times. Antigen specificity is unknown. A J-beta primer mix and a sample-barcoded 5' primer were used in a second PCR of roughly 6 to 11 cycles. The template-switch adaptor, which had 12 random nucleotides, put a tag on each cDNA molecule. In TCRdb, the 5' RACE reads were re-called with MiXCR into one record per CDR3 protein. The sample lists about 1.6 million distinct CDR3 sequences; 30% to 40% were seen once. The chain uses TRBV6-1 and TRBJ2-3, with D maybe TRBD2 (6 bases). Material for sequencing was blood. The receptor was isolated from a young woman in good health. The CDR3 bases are TGTGCCAGCAGTGACCGGGGGTTGTGGGCAGATACGCAGTATTTT. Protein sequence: CASSDRGLWADTQYF.